The 8 T cell receptor beta chains presented below share a single source sample, sequenced in a study of beta chain features in type 1 diabetes. The sequenced template was cDNA made from the entire isolated RNA. Here immunoSEQ multiplex PCR was the method, and the copy in TCRdb shows in-frame clones only, minus some. The table lists about 40,000 clones, roughly 50% of them singletons, with roughly 0.7% in the top ten. Sequences were obtained from central memory CD4+ T cells from blood. The receptors come from a young woman in good health.

This clone was counted between two and nine times. The V and J genes are TRBV6-1 and TRBJ2-7; the match to TRBD1 covers 8 bases. The CDR3 extends over 15 amino acids. Germline V gene data show CDR1 as MNHNS and CDR2 as SASEGT. Trimming took 5 bases from V and 6 from J; bases not matched to a gene: 12. CDR3 in amino acids: CASSFRTGKISEQYF. CDR3 sequence (DNA): TGTGCCAGCAGTTTCCGGACAGGGAAGATTTCCGAGCAGTACTTC.

This clone is a singleton in its sample. V gene TRBV7-8 combines with J gene TRBJ2-3, with TRBD2 matching over 8 bases. Trimming removed 1 base from V and 4 bases from J; junction bases left unmatched: 4. Germline V gives CDR1 SGHVS, CDR2 FQNEAQ. The CDR3 is 15 amino acids. CDR3 nucleotide sequence: TGTGCCAGCAGCTTAGATAGCGGGGCGGCAGATACGCAGTATTTT. It translates to CASSLDSGAADTQYF.

The rearrangement uses TRBV30 and TRBJ2-7; D might be TRBD1 (5 bases). The CDR3 loop spans 15 amino acids. Germline CDR1 is GTSNPN and CDR2 is SVGIG (reference sequence). The V and J ends lost 2 bases and 6 bases respectively, with 20 bases between them. The CDR3 DNA reads TGTGCCTGGAGTTCCCCAGGGATCCGCAACCCCGAGCAGTACTTC. Its protein product is CAWSSPGIRNPEQYF.

The chain has TRBV4-2 and TRBJ1-2, with 7 nucleotides matching TRBD1. The J segment lost 4 bases and the V segment lost 2 bases, leaving 19 bases of the junction unmatched. Germline-derived CDR1 and CDR2 are LGHNA and YNFKEQ. This CDR3 is 19 amino acids long. The CDR3 sequence is CASSQKGRTGPQGIYGYTF. The CDR3 DNA follows: TGTGCCAGCAGCCAAAAAGGCCGGACAGGCCCACAAGGGATCTATGGCTACACCTTC.

This clone turned up a few times. The chain joins TRBV2 to TRBJ1-5, with D unclear. Deletions cut 1 base from V and 9 bases from J, with 16 bases between. CDR3 length equals 15 residues. Germline loops: CDR1 SNHLY, CDR2 FYNNEI. Here the CDR3 DNA reads TGTGCCAGCAGTGAAGGGCAGGCTATCAGCACGCCCCAGCATTTT. Amino acid sequence: CASSEGQAISTPQHF.

The rearrangement uses TRBV5-1 and TRBJ1-3; D possibly corresponds to TRBD1 (6 bases). The CDR3 is made up of 16 amino acids. Germline values: CDR1 SGHRS, CDR2 YFSETQ. V lost 4 bases to trimming and J lost 0 bases, with 14 bases between them. The CDR3 coding sequence is TGCGCCAGCAGCCCCGGGGGGGCCGCCTCTGGAAACACCATATATTTT. It specifies CASSPGGAASGNTIYF.

In the case of this clone: Germline is not matched at one junction end, which may reflect a read error. This chain joins TRBV30 and TRBJ1-2, with 8 bases that match TRBD1. CDR3 size: 11 residues. The germline V gene has CDR1 GTSNPN and CDR2 SVGIG (reference sequence). CDR3 in amino acids: CAWEHDRGPQF. The CDR3 DNA reads as TGTGCCTGGGAGCACGACAGGGGACCCCAGTTC.

This rearrangement joins TRBV30 to TRBJ2-5; the match to TRBD2 covers 7 bases. This CDR3 contains 14 residues. With V trimmed by 4 bases and J by 2 bases, 7 bases remained unmatched. Germline values: CDR1 GTSNPN, CDR2 SVGIG (reference sequence). The DNA of the CDR3 is TGTGCCTGGAAACGGGGGAGGGCACAAGAGACCCAGTACTTC. Translation: CAWKRGRAQETQYF.